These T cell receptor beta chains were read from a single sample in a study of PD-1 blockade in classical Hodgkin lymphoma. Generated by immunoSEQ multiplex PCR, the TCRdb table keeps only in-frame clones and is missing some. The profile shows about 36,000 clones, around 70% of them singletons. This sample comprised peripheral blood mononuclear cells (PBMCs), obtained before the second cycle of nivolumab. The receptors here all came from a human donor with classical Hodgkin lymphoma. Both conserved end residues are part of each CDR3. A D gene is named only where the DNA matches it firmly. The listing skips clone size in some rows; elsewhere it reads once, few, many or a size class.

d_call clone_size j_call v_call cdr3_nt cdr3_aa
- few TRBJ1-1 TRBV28 TGTGCCAGCAGTCGGGACCGAGGGAGGGCTTTCTTT CASSRDRGRAFF
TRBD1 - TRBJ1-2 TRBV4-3 TGCGCCAGCAGCCAGGACAGGTTCGTTCCCTATGGCTACACCTTC CASSQDRFVPYGYTF
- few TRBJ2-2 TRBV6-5 TGTGCCAGCAGCCCTCCCCGGGACACCGGGGAGCTGTTTTTT CASSPPRDTGELFF
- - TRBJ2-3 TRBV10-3 TGTGCCATCAGTGAAGTGGGGGGGCCGGATACGCAGTATTTT CAISEVGGPDTQYF
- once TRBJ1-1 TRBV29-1 TGCAGCCAAGGCCGGGCGAACACTGAAGCTTTCTTT CSQGRANTEAFF
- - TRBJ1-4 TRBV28 TGTGCCAGCGGGTCCGGCGCCGCGGCACTCCTTGCAACTAATGAAAAACTGTTTTTT CASGSGAAALLATNEKLFF
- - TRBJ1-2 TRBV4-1 TGCGCCAGCAGCCGAGCGGGAGGGTATGGCTACACCTTC CASSRAGGYGYTF
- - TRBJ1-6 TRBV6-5 TGTGCCAGCAGACCAATGTCGGGGTATGATTCACCCCTCCACTTT CASRPMSGYDSPLHF
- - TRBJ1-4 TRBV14 TGTGCCAGCAGCAAGGGGAATGAAAAACTGTTTTTT CASSKGNEKLFF
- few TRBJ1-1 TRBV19 TGTGCCAGTAGTAGGGCCGGAGTGAACACTGAAGCTTTCTTT CASSRAGVNTEAFF
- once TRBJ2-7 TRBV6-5 TGTGCCAGCAGTTACAATTCAGGCGCGGGGAGAGAGCAGTACTTC CASSYNSGAGREQYF
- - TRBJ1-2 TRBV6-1 TGTGCCAGCAGGGGCGGGGGCTTTGGCTACACCTTC CASRGGGFGYTF
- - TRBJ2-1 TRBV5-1 TGCGCCAGCAGCGGCAGGGTTTCCAATGAGCAGTTCTTC CASSGRVSNEQFF
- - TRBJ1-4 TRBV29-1 TGCAGCGCTGGTACTACTGGGGAAAAACTGTTTTTT CSAGTTGEKLFF
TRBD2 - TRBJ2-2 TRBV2 TGTGCCAGCAGTGATGGTTCTAGCGGGAAGGCCGGGGAGCTGTTTTTT CASSDGSSGKAGELFF
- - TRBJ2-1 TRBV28 TGTGCCAGCGGGGGAGGGTGGGGTCAGGGGGCGGCCAATGAGCAGTTCTTC CASGGGWGQGAANEQFF
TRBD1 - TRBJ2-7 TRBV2 TGTGCCAGCACCAGGATTTCAGGGGGCTTGGACGAGCAGTACTTC CASTRISGGLDEQYF
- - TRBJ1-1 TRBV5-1 TGCGCCAGCAGCTCCATGGGGGGAAACACTGAAGCTTTCTTT CASSSMGGNTEAFF
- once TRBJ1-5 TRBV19 TGTGCCAGTAGTATATTAGACCGCCTCCTTGAGCCCCAGCATTTT CASSILDRLLEPQHF
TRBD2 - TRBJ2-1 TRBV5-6 TGTGCCAGCAGCCCTGAATTATGGACTAGCGGGGGGGCTGAGGAGCAGTTCTTC CASSPELWTSGGAEEQFF
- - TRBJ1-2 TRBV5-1 TGCGCCAGCAGAGATCAGGGGCTAGGCTATGGCTACACCTTC CASRDQGLGYGYTF
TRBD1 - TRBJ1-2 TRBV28 TGTGCCAGCAGGACAGGGGTTGACTATGGCTACACCTTC CASRTGVDYGYTF
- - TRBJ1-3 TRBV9 TGTGCCAGCAGCCTGACAGATGGAAACACCATATATTTT CASSLTDGNTIYF
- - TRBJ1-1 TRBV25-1 TGTGCCAGCAGTGAAACAGGGCGGCACACTGAAGCTTTCTTT CASSETGRHTEAFF
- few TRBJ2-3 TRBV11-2 TGTGCCAGCAGCAACTACCCCCTTCGGGCTAGCCAAACGGCAGATACGCAGTATTTT CASSNYPLRASQTADTQYF
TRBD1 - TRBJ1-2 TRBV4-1 TGCGCCAGCAGCCAACCCGGGACAGGGGGCTCCTATGGCTACACCTTC CASSQPGTGGSYGYTF
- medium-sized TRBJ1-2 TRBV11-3 TGTGCCAGCAGGAAGAGCGGGAACTATGGCTACACCTTC CASRKSGNYGYTF
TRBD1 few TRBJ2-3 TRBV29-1 TGCAGCGCTAGACCGGGACAGGGTTTCACAGATACGCAGTATTTT CSARPGQGFTDTQYF
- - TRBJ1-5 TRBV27 TGTGCCAGCCACGGACGGTATAGCAATCAGCCCCAGCATTTT CASHGRYSNQPQHF
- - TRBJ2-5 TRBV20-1 TGCAGTGCTAGATTAAAAGAGACCCAGTACTTC CSARLKETQYF
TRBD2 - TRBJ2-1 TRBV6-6 TGTGCCAGCGGGACGGCGGGGGGGCCTAATGAGCAGTTCTTC CASGTAGGPNEQFF